Detailed here is one T cell receptor beta chain. Its antigen is undetermined. Preparation of the TCRbeta library involved a method that used unique molecular identifiers. MiXCR, run by TCRdb on the PCR reads, gives a single entry per CDR3 protein. The sample carries around 490,000 distinct CDR3 sequences, around 10% recorded once. This record belongs to a study of T-cell reconstitution after alpha-beta-depleted transplantation in children. Findings of the study overall: Approximately two months post-transplant, alpha-beta T cells reportedly originated from several hundred expanded graft clones. At one year after transplant, newly produced T cells mostly accounted for T-cell counts and diversity. Some patients' high day-60 TCRbeta diversity was attributed to recipient cells surviving conditioning.

The CDR3 extends over 14 amino acids. Germline V CDR1 and CDR2: SQVTM, ANQGSEA. The germline V and J ends were trimmed by 0 bases and 5 bases, with 13 bases remaining between them. This clonotype was obtained from a female patient aged 2-9 years who had a stem cell transplant for aplastic anemia, so the T cells may come from the graft donor. Here the sequenced sample was PBMCs, mostly from graft donor cells, taken 180 days after TCRalphabeta/CD19-depleted stem cell transplant. This chain links TRBV29-1 with TRBJ2-5; D uncertain. The chain's CDR3 is CSVEDPRIRETQYF. Here the CDR3 DNA reads TGCAGCGTTGAAGATCCGAGGATCCGGGAGACCCAGTACTTC.